The 32 T cell receptor beta chains reported below all come from one sample, sequenced in a study of blood T cell repertoires in COVID-19. Assay: immunoSEQ multiplex PCR; the TCRdb copy retains only in-frame clones and omits some. Among around 110,000 clones listed, 70% to 85% were seen once. What was sequenced was peripheral blood. The receptors come from a man in his 70s with active or convalescent COVID-19.

The chain couples TRBV6-5 to TRBJ1-1; D call uncertain. This CDR3 region has 12 residues. Germline assignment: CDR1 MNHEY and CDR2 SVGAGI. Deletions cut 6 bases from V and 1 base from J, with 6 bases between. The CDR3 region is CASSRRNTEAFF. CDR3 in DNA: TGTGCCAGCAGCCGTAGGAACACTGAAGCTTTCTTT.

This chain links TRBV7-9 with TRBJ2-7, with 10 bases that match TRBD1. J gave up 6 bases and V 0 bases, and 8 bases lay outside the gene matches. This CDR3 contains 16 residues. The V gene's germline CDR1 is SEHNR and CDR2 FQNEAQ (reference sequence). CDR3 sequence: CASSLATGGTSLEQYF. Written as DNA, the CDR3 is TGTGCCAGCAGCTTAGCGACAGGGGGCACCTCCCTCGAGCAGTACTTC. The variable domain in full, with the rest retrieved from reference TRBV7-9 and TRBJ2-7, is DTGVSQNPRHKITKRGQNVTFRCDPISEHNRLYWYRQTLGQGPEFLTYFQNEAQLEKSRLLSDRFSAERPKGSFSTLEIQRTEQGDSAMYLCASSLATGGTSLEQYFGPGTRLTVT.

V gene TRBV6-5 combines with J gene TRBJ1-4; the match to TRBD1 covers 7 bases. The CDR3 totals 14 residues. V was pared by 7 bases and J by 7 bases, with 9 bases of the junction left unmatched. CDR1 MNHEY and CDR2 SVGAGI come from the germline V gene. The CDR3 DNA reads TGTGCCAGCACCATGGGCAGGGGGATTGAAAAACTGTTTTTT. Translated, it gives CASTMGRGIEKLFF.

This chain joins TRBV5-1 and TRBJ2-1, with 7 nucleotides matching TRBD1. The CDR3 length is 13 residues. J gave up 8 bases and V 4 bases, and 6 bases lay outside the gene matches. From germline, CDR1 is SGHRS and CDR2 YFSETQ. The CDR3 coding sequence is TGCGCCAGCAGCCCGAGGGGGCTCGATGAGCAGTTCTTC. Residues: CASSPRGLDEQFF.

V is TRBV15 and J is TRBJ2-2; D gene ambiguous. V lost 5 bases to trimming and J lost 5 bases, with 3 bases between them. CDR1 and CDR2 from the germline V gene are LNHNV and YYDKDF (reference sequence). This CDR3 has 11 residues. The chain's CDR3 is CATSRTGELFF. The DNA for the CDR3 is TGTGCCACCAGCCGGACCGGGGAGCTGTTTTTT.

The chain links TRBV5-4 to TRBJ2-3; 9 nucleotides agree with TRBD1. The CDR3 spans 16 residues. Germline V gene sequence: CDR1 SGHNT, CDR2 YYREEE (reference sequence). V lost 0 bases to trimming and J lost 2 bases; unmatched junction nucleotides: 4. The CDR3 DNA reads as TGTGCCAGCAGCTTGGCCGACAGGGGGATCACAGATACGCAGTATTTT. This sequence encodes CASSLADRGITDTQYF.

The chain combines TRBV11-2 with TRBJ2-7; D not resolved. Trimming left V 4 bases short and J 2 bases short, with 3 bases between. This CDR3 contains 11 residues. Germline V gene lookup returns CDR1 SGHAT and CDR2 FQNNGV. CDR3 DNA sequence: TGTGCCAGCAGCTCCGCCTACGAGCAGTACTTC. This sequence encodes CASSSAYEQYF.

V and J are TRBV7-9 and TRBJ2-3; D is perhaps TRBD1 (6 bases). Trimming removed 7 bases at V and 2 bases at J, with 16 bases between. Per germline, CDR1 SEHNR and CDR2 FQNEAQ (reference sequence). The CDR3 extends over 15 amino acids. CDR3 in DNA: TGTGCCAGCATCCCCAGTACAGGGAACACAGATACGCAGTATTTT. Amino acid sequence: CASIPSTGNTDTQYF.

J is TRBJ1-3 and V is TRBV7-2, with unresolved D. The CDR3 loop spans 16 amino acids. The V gene's germline CDR1 is SGHTA and CDR2 FQGNSA. Trimming took 4 bases from V and 3 from J, leaving 16 bases between them. The CDR3: CASSSDPGRIGNTIYF. CDR3 in DNA: TGTGCCAGCAGCTCGGATCCGGGGAGAATTGGAAACACCATATATTTT.

Notes on this clone: Other DNA sequences in the sample encode the same CDR3. The V and J genes are TRBV5-1 and TRBJ1-5; a weak D match, TRBD1 (5 bases). Germline CDR1 SGHRS, CDR2 YFSETQ. V dropped 0 bases and J dropped 0 bases, with 7 bases sitting between them. This CDR3 has 15 residues. CDR3 loop: CASSLGTGSNQPQHF. Written as DNA, the CDR3 is TGCGCCAGCAGCTTGGGAACAGGTAGCAATCAGCCCCAGCATTTT.

The J gene is TRBJ2-7, the V gene TRBV3-1 (or the pseudogene TRBV3-2); D might be TRBD2 (6 bases). The CDR3 sequence is 17 residues long. Trimming shortened V by 1 base and J by 0 bases, and 16 bases separated the two germline ends. The germline CDR1 and CDR2 sequences are LGHDT and YNNKEL (reference sequence). The CDR3 here is CASSQVARAGSSYEQYF. The DNA of the CDR3 is TGTGCCAGCAGCCAAGTCGCCCGGGCGGGAAGCTCCTACGAGCAGTACTTC.

The CDR3 DNA is TGTGCCAGCAGTTTTGGGGGAACAGGGAAGAACATTCAGTACTTC. Its translation: CASSFGGTGKNIQYF. J is TRBJ2-4 and V is TRBV28; possible D gene TRBD1, 6 bases. With 3 bases removed from V and 7 bases from J, the gap between germline ends came to 16 bases. This CDR3 has 15 amino acids. Germline CDR1 reads MDHEN; CDR2 reads SYDVKM.

This clone was counted at least ten times. V and J are TRBV2 and TRBJ2-2; D call uncertain. Trimming stripped 6 bases from V and 6 bases from J, with 5 bases between. The V gene's germline CDR1 is SNHLY and CDR2 FYNNEI. This CDR3 has 11 amino acids. The CDR3 DNA reads as TGTGCCAGCAGCCTACCCGGGGAGCTGTTTTTT. Its protein product is CASSLPGELFF. Looking up the rest from reference TRBV2 and TRBJ2-2 gives the full variable domain: EPEVTQTPSHQVTQMGQEVILRCVPISNHLYFYWYRQILGQKVEFLVSFYNNEISEKSEIFDDQFSVERPDGSNFTLKIRSTKLEDSAMYFCASSLPGELFFGEGSRLTVL.

This chain links TRBV11-3 with TRBJ2-5, with 9 bases fitting TRBD2. V trimming: 1 base; J trimming: 0 bases; junction bases outside the gene matches: 3. This CDR3 spans 16 amino acids. The V gene's germline CDR1 is SGHNT and CDR2 YENEEA. CDR3 sequence (DNA): TGTGCCAGCAGCTTAGGGGCTAGCGGGGACCAAGAGACCCAGTACTTC. Protein sequence: CASSLGASGDQETQYF.

The rearrangement uses TRBV5-4 and TRBJ1-2, with 7 bases lining up with TRBD1. This CDR3 has 13 amino acids. CDR1 SGHNT and CDR2 YYREEE come from the germline V gene (reference sequence). Losses at the gene ends were 4 bases for V and 6 bases for J; bases not matched to a gene: 6. The chain's CDR3 is CASSLTGSDGYTF. CDR3 DNA: TGTGCCAGCAGCCTGACAGGGAGCGATGGCTACACCTTC.

The chain recombines TRBV5-6 with TRBJ1-5, with unresolved D. The CDR3 loop spans 15 amino acids. CDR1 is SGHDT, CDR2 YYEEEE, per germline. V lost 4 bases to trimming and J lost 4 bases, with 15 bases between them. The chain's CDR3 is CASSNWGGKNQPQHF. Here the CDR3 DNA reads TGTGCCAGCAGCAATTGGGGAGGGAAAAATCAGCCCCAGCATTTT.

The chain joins TRBV28 to TRBJ1-2, with 9 bases aligning to TRBD1. This CDR3 is 15 amino acids long. J was trimmed by 5 bases and V by 5 bases; bases with no gene match: 9. Germline CDR1 reads MDHEN; CDR2 reads SYDVKM. CDR3 coding DNA: TGTGCCAGCAGTGCTCCGGGACAGGGCCCATATGGCTACACCTTC. Protein sequence: CASSAPGQGPYGYTF.

V and J are TRBV5-6 and TRBJ2-7, with 10 bases aligning to TRBD2. The trim removed 0 bases at V and 4 bases at J, leaving 1 base unmatched. The CDR3 has 14 amino acids. Germline V gives CDR1 SGHDT, CDR2 YYEEEE. CDR3: CASSLEAGGYEQYF. CDR3 coding DNA: TGTGCCAGCAGCTTGGAAGCGGGAGGGTACGAGCAGTACTTC.

The V and J genes are TRBV12-3 or TRBV12-4 and TRBJ1-6; weak D call: TRBD1 (6 bases). The CDR3 extends over 12 amino acids. The V end was cut by 5 bases, the J end by 8 bases, with 7 bases between. The CDR3 DNA is TGTGCCAGCAGTACAGGGTATTCACCCCTCCACTTT. It is translated as CASSTGYSPLHF.

For the CDR3, the DNA is TGTGCCAGCAGCACAGACAGGGGATTTCGAACTGAAGCTTTCTTT. It yields the protein CASSTDRGFRTEAFF. The chain couples TRBV7-2 to TRBJ1-1, with TRBD1 identical over 8 bases. The CDR3 has 15 amino acids. CDR1 is SGHTA and CDR2 is FQGNSA in the germline V gene. After removal of 5 bases from V and 5 bases from J, the junction contained 10 bases not matched to a gene.

The CDR3 sequence is CASSPQGAGSGNTIYF. DNA for the CDR3: TGCGCCAGCAGCCCCCAGGGGGCCGGCTCTGGAAACACCATATATTTT. The chain recombines TRBV4-1 with TRBJ1-3; 8 nucleotides agree with TRBD1. Trimming removed 4 bases from V and 0 bases from J; junction bases left unmatched: 5. This CDR3 spans 16 amino acids. The germline V gene has CDR1 MGHRA and CDR2 YSYEKL.

This clone has a handful of counts. This chain connects TRBV5-1 to TRBJ2-7; TRBD2 matches at 9 bases. V dropped 4 bases and J dropped 5; count of bases not matched to a gene: 13. CDR3 size: 16 residues. Germline V gene sequence: CDR1 SGHRS, CDR2 YFSETQ. DNA of the CDR3: TGCGCCAGCAGCGGGGACTCTAGCGGGGTTTCCCACGAGCAGTACTTC. Translation: CASSGDSSGVSHEQYF.

Within the sample, this clone is medium-sized. The V call is TRBV13, the J call TRBJ1-2, with TRBD1 matching over 12 bases. Germline V gene sequence: CDR1 PRHDT, CDR2 FYEKMQ (reference sequence). The CDR3 is made up of 13 amino acids. J gave up 8 bases and V 5 bases, and 3 bases lay outside the gene matches. CDR3 coding DNA: TGTGCCAGCAGCCGGGACAGGGGGCGAGGCTACACCTTC. Its protein product is CASSRDRGRGYTF.

The V gene is TRBV2, the J gene TRBJ2-2; D is possibly TRBD1 (5 bases). V lost 6 bases, J lost 7 bases, and 15 bases lay in between. The germline V gene encodes CDR1 SNHLY and CDR2 FYNNEI. CDR3 size: 14 residues. The CDR3 reads CASSLAGYGGELFF. CDR3 nucleotide sequence: TGTGCCAGCAGCTTGGCAGGGTACGGCGGGGAGCTGTTTTTT.

This chain links TRBV14 with TRBJ1-6; D remains ambiguous. Germline V gene lookup returns CDR1 SGHDN and CDR2 FVKESK. V was pared by 0 bases and J by 3 bases, with 3 bases between. The CDR3 sequence is 14 residues long. The CDR3 region is CASSQELYNSPLHF. The CDR3 DNA reads TGTGCCAGCAGCCAAGAACTCTATAATTCACCCCTCCACTTT.

The chain couples TRBV18 to TRBJ1-2; TRBD1 matches at 9 bases. CDR3 length: 14 residues. With V trimmed by 5 bases and J by 2 bases, 3 bases remained unmatched. Germline V gives CDR1 KGHSH, CDR2 LQKENI. CDR3 DNA sequence: TGTGCCAGCTCAGGAGGGACAGGGAACTATGGCTACACCTTC. It codes for CASSGGTGNYGYTF. Looking up the rest from reference TRBV18 and TRBJ1-2 gives the full variable domain: NAGVMQNPRHLVRRRGQEARLRCSPMKGHSHVYWYRQLPEEGLKFMVYLQKENIIDESGMPKERFSAEFPKEGPSILRIQQVVRGDSAAYFCASSGGTGNYGYTFGSGTRLTVV.

This clone came up a few times. V gene TRBV5-5 combines with J gene TRBJ1-1; D is perhaps TRBD1 (6 bases). Trimming took 4 bases from V and 4 from J, leaving 14 bases between them. CDR3 length: 14 residues. Germline CDR1 reads SGHKS; CDR2 reads YYEKEE (reference sequence). The CDR3 bases are TGTGCCAGCAGCCCCAACAGGGCTAGCACTGAAGCTTTCTTT. Protein sequence: CASSPNRASTEAFF.

The rearrangement joins TRBV28 to TRBJ1-1, with D possibly TRBD1 on 6 matching bases. The CDR3 spans 16 residues. The ends were cut back, 5 bases at V and 2 bases at J, with 18 bases in the middle. The V gene's germline CDR1 is MDHEN and CDR2 SYDVKM. CDR3 sequence reads: CASSPGWGGVNTEAFF. The CDR3 DNA reads as TGTGCCAGCAGTCCCGGTTGGGGGGGCGTCAACACTGAAGCTTTCTTT.

The chain carries TRBV28 and TRBJ2-7, with a weak D call TRBD2 (5 bases). CDR3 length: 13 amino acids. Germline V gene lookup returns CDR1 MDHEN and CDR2 SYDVKM. V was pared by 7 bases and J by 0 bases, with 10 bases between. CDR3 sequence: CASNTRDSYEQYF. The CDR3 nucleotides read TGTGCCAGCAATACGAGGGACTCCTACGAGCAGTACTTC.

The chain couples TRBV28 to TRBJ2-1, with D possibly being TRBD1 (5 bases). The CDR3 runs to 11 residues. Germline assignment: CDR1 MDHEN and CDR2 SYDVKM. V was clipped by 10 bases and J by 5 bases, with 9 bases between them. CDR3 nucleotide sequence: TGTGCCATACAGGAAAACAATGAGCAGTTCTTC. The encoded protein is CAIQENNEQFF.

This chain uses TRBV14 with TRBJ2-2; no clear D. CDR3 length equals 14 residues. V was shortened by 4 bases and J by 2 bases, with 8 bases between the two germline ends. Per germline, CDR1 SGHDN and CDR2 FVKESK. CDR3 DNA sequence: TGTGCCAGCAGCCCTCGGGTAAACACCGGGGAGCTGTTTTTT. It encodes CASSPRVNTGELFF. Filled out from reference TRBV14 and TRBJ2-2, the complete variable domain reads EAGVTQFPSHSVIEKGQTVTLRCDPISGHDNLYWYRRVMGKEIKFLLHFVKESKQDESGMPNNRFLAERTGGTYSTLKVQPAELEDSGVYFCASSPRVNTGELFFGEGSRLTVL.

DNA for the CDR3: TGTGCCAGCAGTTTCCCCCCCCCAGGGAAGGGAACCAAAAACATTCAGTACTTC. The encoded protein is CASSFPPPGKGTKNIQYF. This chain connects TRBV28 to TRBJ2-4, with a tentative D call TRBD1 (5 bases). Germline V CDR1 and CDR2: MDHEN, SYDVKM. This CDR3 has 18 amino acids. Trimming pared 3 bases from V and 2 bases from J, leaving 20 bases between.